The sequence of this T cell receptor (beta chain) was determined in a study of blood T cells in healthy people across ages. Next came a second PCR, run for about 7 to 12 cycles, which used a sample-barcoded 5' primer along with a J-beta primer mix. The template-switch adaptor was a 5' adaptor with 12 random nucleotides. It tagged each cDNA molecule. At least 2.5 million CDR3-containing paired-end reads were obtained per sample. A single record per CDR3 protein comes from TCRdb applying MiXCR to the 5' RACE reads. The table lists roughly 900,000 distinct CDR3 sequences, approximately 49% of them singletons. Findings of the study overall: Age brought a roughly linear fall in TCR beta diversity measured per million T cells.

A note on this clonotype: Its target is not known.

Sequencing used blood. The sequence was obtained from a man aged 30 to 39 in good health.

The CDR3 DNA is TGCGCCAGCAGCTTGAGCGGGGCGGGCGCCGATACGCAGTATTTT. It specifies CASSLSGAGADTQYF. J is TRBJ2-3 and V is TRBV5-1; 7 nucleotides agree with TRBD2. Germline lookup yields CDR1 SGHRS and CDR2 YFSETQ. CDR3 length equals 15 residues. The V gene end was trimmed by 1 base and the J gene end by 6 bases; junction bases not matched to a gene: 8. Together with reference TRBV5-1 and TRBJ2-3, the CDR3 gives the full variable domain: KAGVTQTPRYLIKTRGQQVTLSCSPISGHRSVSWYQQTPGQGLQFLFEYFSETQRNKGNFPGRFSGRQFSNSRSEMNVSTLELGDSALYLCASSLSGAGADTQYFGPGTRLTVL.